This T cell receptor beta chain originates from a study of blood T cell repertoires in COVID-19. For the study at large: The origin of the acute and convalescent COVID-19 samples was the United States, Italy and Spain. PBMCs, B-cell-depleted T cells, or T cells provided the cDNA or gDNA that made up the material.

This clone was observed a single time. Germline assignment: CDR1 LGHDT and CDR2 YNNKEL (reference sequence). The V segment lost 1 base and the J segment 8 bases; nucleotides outside the gene matches: 6. The CDR3 has 15 residues. In the authors' workflow: Reference gene primer amplification yielded estimated nucleated cell counts. Profiling relied on immunoSEQ multiplex PCR, and the TCRdb table lists in-frame clones only, not all of them. V, J and clone size derive from that table, while D and trimming were established from the DNA sequence. The repertoire holds approximately 60,000 clones, with 84% as singletons.

The sequencing input was peripheral blood. This sequence originates from a man between 65 and 85 years old with active COVID-19. The chain uses TRBV3-1 (or the pseudogene TRBV3-2) and TRBJ2-1, with TRBD1 matching 9 bases. The CDR3, as DNA: TGTGCCAGCAGCCAAGTTCCGGGACAGGGCCATGAGCAGTTCTTC. Translation gives CASSQVPGQGHEQFF.